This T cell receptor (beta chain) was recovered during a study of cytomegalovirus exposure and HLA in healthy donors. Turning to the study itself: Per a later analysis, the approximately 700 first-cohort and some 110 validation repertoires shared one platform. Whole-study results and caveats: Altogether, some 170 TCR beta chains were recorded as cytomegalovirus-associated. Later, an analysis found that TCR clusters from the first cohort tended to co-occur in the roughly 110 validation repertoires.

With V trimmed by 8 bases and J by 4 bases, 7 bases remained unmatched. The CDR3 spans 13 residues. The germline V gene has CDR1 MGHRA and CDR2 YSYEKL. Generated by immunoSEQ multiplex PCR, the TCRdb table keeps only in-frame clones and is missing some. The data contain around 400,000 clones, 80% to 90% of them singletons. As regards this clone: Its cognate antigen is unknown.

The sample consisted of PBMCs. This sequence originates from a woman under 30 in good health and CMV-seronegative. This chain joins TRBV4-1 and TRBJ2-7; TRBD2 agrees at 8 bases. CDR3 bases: TGCGCCAGCGCCGGGACTAGAAAATACGAGCAGTACTTC. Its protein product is CASAGTRKYEQYF.